This T cell receptor beta chain was obtained from a study of a mutant IDH1 vaccine in newly diagnosed glioma. Background on the study: Vaccination started 4-6 weeks after radiotherapy alone, or with temozolomide cycles.

This CDR3 comprises 14 residues. The ends were cut back, 2 bases at V and 8 bases at J, with 13 bases in the middle. Germline CDR1 is KGHSH and CDR2 is LQKENI. As for this clone: Its antigen is as yet unknown.

Sample time point: week 11, during vaccination. Each dose delivered 300 ug of mutant IDH1 20-mer peptide subcutaneously with imiquimod. Using immunoSEQ multiplex PCR, the repertoire was profiled, and TCRdb retains in-frame clones only, with some absent. This table holds 25,000 to 35,000 clones, 90% found once. This chain links TRBV18 with TRBJ1-5; the D is unclear. The sequence was obtained from a man aged 18 to 30 with glioma. The material sequenced was PBMCs, taken from a glioma patient whose treatment included an IDH1 peptide vaccine. The CDR3 is CASSPSSGSKPQHF. The CDR3 DNA reads as TGTGCCAGCTCACCAAGCTCCGGGTCGAAGCCCCAGCATTTT.